The 17 T cell receptor beta chains reported below all come from one sample, sequenced in a study of long-term antiretroviral therapy in people with HIV. The assay used was immunoSEQ (version v3.0), run at survey level. Profiled with immunoSEQ multiplex PCR; TCRdb holds only in-frame clones, not every one. The sample carries about 48,000 clones, under 90% recorded once. The sequences come from unsorted PBMCs, collected 0.8 years after starting antiretroviral therapy. These receptors all come from a young woman with HIV.

The chain has TRBV13 and TRBJ2-7; D unclear. CDR1 PRHDT and CDR2 FYEKMQ come from the germline V gene (reference sequence). The CDR3 is 11 residues long. V gave up 1 base and J gave up 3 bases, with 1 base separating them. The CDR3 DNA follows: TGTGCCAGCAGCTTAGACTACGAGCAGTACTTC. This codes for CASSLDYEQYF.

This clone occurred once. The chain links TRBV18 to TRBJ1-3; D gene uncertain. Germline CDR1 KGHSH, CDR2 LQKENI. CDR3 length equals 16 residues. Trimming removed 10 bases at V and 2 bases at J, with 21 bases between. This CDR3 is CATVPPDSGPGNTIYF. The CDR3 bases are TGTGCCACCGTCCCTCCGGATTCAGGACCTGGAAACACCATATATTTT.

The V call is TRBV4-1, the J call TRBJ2-7; D is possibly TRBD1 (6 bases). Trimming left V 0 bases short and J 4 bases short, with 13 bases between. The germline V gene encodes CDR1 MGHRA and CDR2 YSYEKL. This CDR3 contains 15 residues. CDR3 nucleotide sequence: TGCGCCAGCAGCCAAGATAGGGGGAAAGGGTACGAGCAGTACTTC. As protein: CASSQDRGKGYEQYF.

This clone was observed once. The V gene is TRBV11-3, the J gene TRBJ1-6; 9 bases are shared with TRBD1. Germline lookup yields CDR1 SGHNT and CDR2 YENEEA. The CDR3 is 15 residues long. The ends lost 5 bases at V and 9 bases at J; junction bases unmatched: 8. The CDR3 spells CASSPTGTGSSPLHF. CDR3 DNA: TGTGCCAGCAGCCCGACCGGGACAGGGAGTTCACCCCTCCACTTT.

The chain links TRBV27 to TRBJ2-7; unclear D gene. Germline V gene lookup returns CDR1 MNHEY and CDR2 SMNVEV (reference sequence). There are 14 residues in the CDR3. The V end lost 4 bases, the J end lost 0 bases, and 10 bases lay between the germline ends. The CDR3, as DNA: TGTGCCAGCAGTTGGGGTCCGGCCTCCTACGAGCAGTACTTC. It codes for CASSWGPASYEQYF.

V and J are TRBV7-2 and TRBJ2-1; D uncertain. Germline CDR1 SGHTA, CDR2 FQGNSA. Trimming stripped 5 bases from V and 5 bases from J, with 10 bases between. This CDR3 has 13 amino acids. The CDR3 region is CASSPDRNNEQFF. CDR3 DNA: TGTGCCAGCAGCCCCGACCGAAACAATGAGCAGTTCTTC. The full variable domain, rest sourced from reference TRBV7-2 and TRBJ2-1, is GAGVSQSPSNKVTEKGKDVELRCDPISGHTALYWYRQSLGQGLEFLIYFQGNSAPDKSGLPSDRFSAERTGGSVSTLTIQRTQQEDSAVYLCASSPDRNNEQFFGPGTRLTVL.

This sequence joins TRBV5-4 and TRBJ1-2; D is unclear. The V gene lost 1 base and the J gene lost 8 bases, with 12 bases spanning the gap. This CDR3 comprises 13 residues. CDR1 SGHNT and CDR2 YYREEE come from the germline V gene (reference sequence). Here the CDR3 DNA reads TGTGCCAGCAGCTTGATGGGCTACTTCGGCTACACCTTC. Translating gives CASSLMGYFGYTF.

J is TRBJ2-7 and V is TRBV6-5; D may match TRBD1 or TRBD2 (5 bases each). V dropped 0 bases and J dropped 9 bases, with 9 bases sitting between them. The V gene's germline CDR1 is MNHEY and CDR2 SVGAGI. This CDR3 is built from 12 residues. CDR3 nucleotide sequence: TGTGCCAGCAGTTACTCGGGGGACGTGCAGTACTTC. Protein: CASSYSGDVQYF.

The chain couples TRBV9 to TRBJ2-2, with 10 nucleotides matching TRBD2. J gave up 6 bases and V 0 bases, and 8 bases lay outside the gene matches. The germline V gene encodes CDR1 SGDLS and CDR2 YYNGEE. The CDR3 has 17 amino acids. The CDR3 protein is CASSVAGLAGDAGELFF. CDR3 coding DNA: TGTGCCAGCAGCGTAGCTGGGCTAGCGGGAGATGCCGGGGAGCTGTTTTTT.

The V call is TRBV4-1, the J call TRBJ2-7, with 7 nucleotides matching TRBD1. Looked up from germline, CDR1 is MGHRA and CDR2 is YSYEKL. This CDR3 contains 17 residues. J was trimmed by 3 bases and V by 1 base; bases with no gene match: 12. The CDR3 coding sequence is TGCGCCAGCAGCCAAGGGGGACAGACTGGTTCGATCTACGAGCAGTACTTC. This sequence encodes CASSQGGQTGSIYEQYF.

Only a few counts were recorded for this clone. The chain is built from TRBV19 and TRBJ1-5; D is possibly TRBD1 (5 bases). The V and J ends lost 2 bases and 2 bases respectively, with 10 bases between them. Germline loops: CDR1 LNHDA, CDR2 SQIVND (reference sequence). This CDR3 comprises 15 residues. The CDR3 nucleotides are TGTGCCAGTAGTATATCGGGGGGTGGCAATCAGCCCCAGCATTTT. Translated: CASSISGGGNQPQHF.

Notes on this clone: The same CDR3 also results from other DNA sequences found in this sample. V is TRBV27 and J is TRBJ2-1; 8 positions match TRBD2. CDR3 length equals 15 residues. Trimming at V came to 5 bases and at J to 4 bases, leaving 7 bases not matched to a gene. Germline V gives CDR1 MNHEY, CDR2 SMNVEV (reference sequence). CDR3 DNA: TGTGCCAGCAGTCTAAGCGGGAGCCCTTACAATGAGCAGTTCTTC. It yields the protein CASSLSGSPYNEQFF.

This sequence joins TRBV28 and TRBJ2-5; 12 nucleotides match TRBD1. The ends lost 7 bases at V and 5 bases at J; junction bases unmatched: 11. This CDR3 spans 16 amino acids. Germline-derived CDR1 and CDR2 are MDHEN and SYDVKM. CDR3 in DNA: TGTGCCAGCACCATGGGGGGACAGGGGGCCGGCGAGACCCAGTACTTC. Protein: CASTMGGQGAGETQYF.

This chain connects TRBV9 to TRBJ1-2; 12 bases are a match to TRBD1. The germline V gene encodes CDR1 SGDLS and CDR2 YYNGEE. The V and J ends lost 0 bases and 8 bases, in that order; junction bases with no gene match: 5. This CDR3 comprises 15 residues. CDR3 bases: TGTGCCAGCAGCGTAGGGGGGACAGGGGGCGGCGGCTACACCTTC. Residues: CASSVGGTGGGGYTF.

This chain links TRBV28 with TRBJ1-5; D possibly corresponds to TRBD1 (6 bases). V shed 7 bases and J shed 0 bases, with 16 bases lying between them. CDR3 size: 16 residues. Germline V gene data show CDR1 as MDHEN and CDR2 as SYDVKM. The CDR3 coding sequence is TGTGCCAGCACTCCGGGGGGCGGCTATAGCAATCAGCCCCAGCATTTT. Encoded protein: CASTPGGGYSNQPQHF. Filled out from reference TRBV28 and TRBJ1-5, the complete variable domain reads DVKVTQSSRYLVKRTGEKVFLECVQDMDHENMFWYRQDPGLGLRLIYFSYDVKMKEKGDIPEGYSVSREKKERFSLILESASTNQTSMYLCASTPGGGYSNQPQHFGDGTRLSIL.

The J gene is TRBJ2-5, the V gene TRBV7-2; the D is unclear. Trimming pared 0 bases from V and 7 bases from J, leaving 6 bases between. Germline CDR1 is SGHTA and CDR2 is FQGNSA. The CDR3 totals 12 residues. The CDR3 loop reads CASSLAKGTQYF. Written as DNA, the CDR3 is TGTGCCAGCAGCTTAGCGAAGGGGACCCAGTACTTC.

The rearrangement links TRBV23-1 to TRBJ2-3; TRBD2 matches 8 bases. TRBV23-1 is placed among ORFs of uncertain function. The CDR3 runs to 17 residues. Germline trimming cut 2 bases from V and 5 bases from J; bases unmatched to any gene: 12. The CDR3 DNA is TGCGCCAGCAGTCAACCTACCCTCTCCGGGGGGGGAGATACGCAGTATTTT. Protein product: CASSQPTLSGGGDTQYF.